The 9 T cell receptor beta chains reported below all come from one sample, sequenced in a study of human T cells and chemical hapten exposure. TCRdb re-called the RACE reads through MiXCR, storing one row per CDR3 protein. The sample shows more than 85,000 distinct CDR3 sequences, roughly 9% of them seen only once. Time point indicated: patch test 2, 6 weeks after DPC sensitization. Indicated treatment: therapeutic diphenylcyclopropenone sensitization with weekly scalp DPC. The sample consisted of whole blood, taken in connection with sensitization to the hapten diphenylcyclopropenone (DPC). These receptors all come from a woman between 40 and 50 years old with alopecia areata. Some clones in this sample may be carry-over from other donors' samples.

This clonotype showed up just a few times. The chain employs TRBV20-1 and TRBJ2-2, with 9 bases lining up with TRBD2. The CDR3 consists of 15 residues. Germline V gives CDR1 DFQATT, CDR2 SNEGSKA (reference sequence). After removal of 3 bases from V and 4 bases from J, the junction contained 6 bases not matched to a gene. The CDR3 region has the DNA TGCAGTGCTAGGATAGCGGGGGTCGTCACCGGGGAGCTGTTTTTT. This gives the protein CSARIAGVVTGELFF.

The chain combines TRBV20-1 with TRBJ2-1; 7 bases map to TRBD2. The CDR3 runs to 15 residues. The germline V gene encodes CDR1 DFQATT and CDR2 SNEGSKA (reference sequence). After removal of 0 bases from V and 3 bases from J, the junction contained 5 bases not matched to a gene. The CDR3 DNA reads as TGCAGTGCTAGAGATCGGGACTACCTCTACAATGAGCAGTTCTTC. This codes for CSARDRDYLYNEQFF.

The chain combines TRBV18 with TRBJ1-2, with D perhaps matching TRBD1 (6 bases). There are 17 residues in the CDR3. The V gene's germline CDR1 is KGHSH and CDR2 LQKENI. Trimming stripped 8 bases from V and 2 bases from J, with 24 bases between. DNA of the CDR3: TGTGCCAGCACAGGGTTTTTCTCGCAGGCTCTAAACTATGGCTACACCTTC. Encoded protein: CASTGFFSQALNYGYTF. The entire variable domain, with the rest obtained from reference TRBV18 and TRBJ1-2, is as follows: NAGVMQNPRHLVRRRGQEARLRCSPMKGHSHVYWYRQLPEEGLKFMVYLQKENIIDESGMPKERFSAEFPKEGPSILRIQQVVRGDSAAYFCASTGFFSQALNYGYTFGSGTRLTVV.

This clonotype was recorded at least ten times. The rearrangement uses TRBV20-1 and TRBJ1-5; possibly TRBD1 for D (6 bases). Germline CDR1 DFQATT, CDR2 SNEGSKA (reference sequence). CDR3 length equals 13 residues. The ends were cut back, 1 base at V and 4 bases at J, with 8 bases in the middle. The DNA of the CDR3 is TGCAGTGCTAGAGCGGACAGAAATCAGCCCCAGCATTTT. Translated: CSARADRNQPQHF.

This clonotype showed up many times. A read error may explain this, as a much larger clone is one base away. This chain uses TRBV6-2 or TRBV6-3 with TRBJ2-1, with D unclear. Germline CDR1 MNHEY, CDR2 SVGEGT. The CDR3 sequence is 11 residues long. As DNA, the CDR3 is TGTGCCAGCAGCTCCTTCAATGAGCAGTTCTTC. This codes for CASSSFNEQFF.

This clonotype has only a few counts. The CDR3 is CASSPRGTQQETQYF. The CDR3 nucleotides are TGTGCCAGCAGCCCACGGGGGACCCAACAAGAGACCCAGTACTTC. The chain has TRBV11-2 and TRBJ2-5, with D perhaps TRBD2 (6 bases). The V and J ends lost 5 bases and 2 bases respectively, with 15 bases between them. Germline V CDR1 and CDR2: SGHAT, FQNNGV. This CDR3 is built from 15 residues. Using reference TRBV11-2 and TRBJ2-5 for the parts outside the CDR3, the full variable domain is EAGVAQSPRYKIIEKRQSVAFWCNPISGHATLYWYQQILGQGPKLLIQFQNNGVVDDSQLPKDRFSAERLKGVDSTLKIQPAKLEDSAVYLCASSPRGTQQETQYFGPGTRLLVL.

This clonotype was detected ten times or more. J is TRBJ1-1 and V is TRBV5-1; 7 bases align to TRBD1. After removal of 0 bases from V and 4 bases from J, the junction contained 9 bases not matched to a gene. Germline CDR1 reads SGHRS; CDR2 reads YFSETQ. This CDR3 region has 16 residues. CDR3 sequence: CASSLVGQVAGTEAFF. DNA of the CDR3: TGCGCCAGCAGCTTGGTAGGACAGGTCGCCGGCACTGAAGCTTTCTTT.

In its sample, this clonotype was seen many times. The genes are TRBV7-8 and TRBJ2-1; 10 bases map to TRBD2. The CDR3 extends over 15 amino acids. Germline CDR1 and CDR2: SGHVS and FQNEAQ. The J segment lost 2 bases and the V segment lost 7 bases, leaving 5 bases of the junction unmatched. Written as DNA, the CDR3 is TGTGCCAGCACCTCAGCGGGGGGGACCTACAATGAGCAGTTCTTC. This gives the protein CASTSAGGTYNEQFF.

This clonotype was seen more than once but under ten times. This chain uses TRBV2 with TRBJ1-2; weak D call: TRBD1 (5 bases). This CDR3 spans 12 amino acids. Trimming shortened V by 4 bases and J by 9 bases, and 12 bases separated the two germline ends. Looked up from germline, CDR1 is SNHLY and CDR2 is FYNNEI. DNA of the CDR3: TGTGCCAGCAGTGTTGGTCAGGGTAGCTACACCTTC. It translates to CASSVGQGSYTF.